The rows below give T cell receptor beta chains drawn from one sample of a study of shared clonotypes between healthy human individuals. This table comes from immunoSEQ multiplex PCR, and its TCRdb copy is limited to in-frame clones, with some not included. The data contain about 870,000 clones, more than 85% of them singletons. Specimen: naive CD8+ T cells sorted from blood. The receptor set was obtained from a young man in good health. Both conserved end residues are part of each CDR3. The D gene is left open where the match is weak. For some rows the clone size is stated as once, few or many, or as a class when expanded; others skip it.

few,TRBD1,TRBV28,TRBJ1-5,CASSSRQGSQPQHF,TGTGCCAGCAGTTCCCGACAGGGAAGTCAGCCCCAGCATTTT
NA,TRBD2,TRBV14,TRBJ2-1,CASSPGTSGRARNFLTLVNEQFF,TGTGCCAGCAGCCCCGGGACTAGCGGGAGGGCGCGAAACTTTCTGACATTGGTCAATGAGCAGTTCTTC
NA,TRBD1,TRBV2,TRBJ2-1,CASSDRAVEQFF,TGTGCCAGCAGCGACAGGGCGGTTGAGCAGTTCTTC
NA,NA,TRBV4-1,TRBJ2-5,CASSQEAGRVYQETQYF,TGCGCCAGCAGCCAAGAAGCAGGCAGGGTGTACCAAGAGACCCAGTACTTC
NA,TRBD1,TRBV19,TRBJ1-5,CASGGQGNQPQHF,TGTGCCAGCGGGGGACAGGGAAATCAGCCCCAGCATTTT
NA,NA,TRBV7-9,TRBJ2-5,CASSFPGSQETQYF,TGTGCCAGCAGCTTTCCCGGGAGCCAAGAGACCCAGTACTTC
few,NA,TRBV30,TRBJ2-6,CAWGLLGAGANVLTF,TGTGCCTGGGGACTCCTAGGAGCTGGGGCCAACGTCCTGACTTTC
NA,TRBD2,TRBV7-2,TRBJ2-5,CASSRDSPGLAGDETQYF,TGTGCCAGCAGCCGGGACAGTCCGGGACTAGCGGGAGATGAGACCCAGTACTTC
NA,TRBD2,TRBV7-9,TRBJ2-7,CASSLGGASGPYEQYF,TGTGCCAGCAGCTTAGGAGGTGCTAGCGGACCTTACGAGCAGTACTTC
NA,TRBD2,TRBV19,TRBJ2-7,CASSGTNDYEQYF,TGTGCCAGTAGTGGGACTAACGACTACGAGCAGTACTTC
once,TRBD1,TRBV28,TRBJ2-7,CASSPGTGNSYEQYF,TGTGCCAGCAGCCCCGGGACAGGGAACTCCTACGAGCAGTACTTC
NA,NA,TRBV6-1,TRBJ1-1,CASSVTFTSLNTEAFF,TGTGCCAGCAGTGTGACATTCACCTCCTTGAACACTGAAGCTTTCTTT
once,TRBD2,TRBV15,TRBJ2-1,CATSERREGFNEQFF,TGTGCCACCAGCGAGCGGCGGGAGGGCTTTAATGAGCAGTTCTTC
NA,TRBD1,TRBV7-2,TRBJ1-2,CASSTRTGNYGYTF,TGTGCCAGCAGCACCAGGACAGGGAACTATGGCTACACCTTC
NA,TRBD2,TRBV10-2,TRBJ2-1,CASIGLAAYNEQFF,TGCGCCAGCATCGGGCTAGCGGCCTACAATGAGCAGTTCTTC
NA,NA,TRBV7-6,TRBJ1-4,CASRNRSGKLFF,TGTGCCAGCAGAAACCGGTCGGGAAAACTGTTTTTT
NA,NA,TRBV5-1,TRBJ2-5,CASSLSTGLETQYF,TGCGCCAGCAGCTTGTCTACAGGGTTGGAGACCCAGTACTTC
NA,TRBD1,TRBV5-1,TRBJ2-6,CASRDRPSGANVLTF,TGCGCCAGTAGGGACAGGCCTTCTGGGGCCAACGTCCTGACTTTC
NA,NA,TRBV19,TRBJ2-7,CASSIGESSYEQYF,TGTGCCAGTAGTATAGGGGAGAGCTCCTACGAGCAGTACTTC
NA,NA,TRBV7-9,TRBJ1-1,CATTYGGVNTEAFF,TGTGCAACGACTTACGGGGGCGTGAACACTGAAGCTTTCTTT
NA,NA,TRBV6-1,TRBJ1-1,CASSEEGFTEAFF,TGTGCCAGCAGTGAAGAGGGGTTCACTGAAGCTTTCTTT
NA,TRBD2,TRBV11-2,TRBJ2-5,CASSLWASGQETQYF,TGTGCCAGCAGCTTATGGGCTAGCGGCCAAGAGACCCAGTACTTC
NA,TRBD2,TRBV6-5,TRBJ2-1,CASSYSAGVHNEQFF,TGTGCCAGCAGTTACTCGGCGGGAGTCCACAATGAGCAGTTCTTC
NA,TRBD1,TRBV7-6,TRBJ2-1,CASSSNGWDRDNEQFF,TGTGCCAGCAGCTCGAATGGCTGGGACAGAGACAATGAGCAGTTCTTC
NA,NA,TRBV19,TRBJ2-7,CASSIDTMGQNSYEQYF,TGTGCCAGTAGTATAGATACGATGGGACAAAACTCCTACGAGCAGTACTTC
NA,NA,TRBV28,TRBJ2-5,CASSPPAQETQYF,TGTGCCAGCAGTCCCCCGGCCCAAGAGACCCAGTACTTC
NA,NA,TRBV5-1,TRBJ1-1,CASSLTGQTNTEAFF,TGCGCCAGCAGCTTGACAGGACAGACGAACACTGAAGCTTTCTTT
once,TRBD1,TRBV4-1,TRBJ2-5,CASSQETGGLETQYF,TGCGCCAGCAGCCAAGAGACAGGGGGCCTGGAGACCCAGTACTTC
NA,NA,TRBV29-1,TRBJ2-2,CSVRLVTTGELFF,TGCAGCGTTCGACTAGTAACCACCGGGGAGCTGTTTTTT
NA,NA,TRBV18,TRBJ2-6,CASSPTVTSGANVLTF,TGTGCCAGCTCACCAACGGTGACCTCTGGGGCCAACGTCCTGACTTTC
NA,NA,TRBV4-1,TRBJ2-7,CASSQVYGAYEQYF,TGCGCCAGCAGCCAAGTCTACGGGGCCTACGAGCAGTACTTC
NA,NA,TRBV2,TRBJ2-1,CASSTEFSPSRNNEQFF,TGTGCCAGCAGTACCGAGTTTAGTCCCTCTAGGAACAATGAGCAGTTCTTC
NA,NA,TRBV2,TRBJ2-3,CASSDRVSSTDTQYF,TGTGCCAGCAGTGACAGGGTGTCTAGCACAGATACGCAGTATTTT
NA,NA,TRBV27,TRBJ2-7,CASRLGGGGPAYEQYF,TGTGCCAGCAGACTAGGGGGAGGAGGCCCTGCCTACGAGCAGTACTTC
few,TRBD2,TRBV7-9,TRBJ2-7,CASGTNYEQYF,TGTGCCTCCGGGACTAACTACGAGCAGTACTTC
few,NA,TRBV18,TRBJ2-1,CASSPRTEISYNEQFF,TGTGCCAGCTCACCCCGGACAGAAATTTCCTACAATGAGCAGTTCTTC
NA,NA,TRBV19,TRBJ1-5,CASSISRYSNQPQHF,TGTGCCAGTAGTATCTCCAGGTATAGCAATCAGCCCCAGCATTTT
once,TRBD2,TRBV4-1,TRBJ2-2,CASSQVGSFPAGEDTGELFF,TGCGCCAGCAGCCAAGTAGGTTCTTTCCCGGCGGGAGAGGACACCGGGGAGCTGTTTTTT
once,TRBD1,TRBV5-6,TRBJ2-7,CASADRLSYEQYF,TGTGCCAGCGCGGACAGGCTCAGCTACGAGCAGTACTTC
NA,NA,TRBV7-9,TRBJ2-4,CASSFVRDFAKNIQYF,TGTGCCAGCAGCTTTGTCAGGGATTTCGCCAAAAACATTCAGTACTTC
NA,TRBD2,TRBV9,TRBJ2-7,CASSVGLAGSYEQYF,TGTGCCAGCAGCGTAGGCCTAGCGGGATCCTACGAGCAGTACTTC
once,NA,TRBV4-1,TRBJ2-1,CASSFSGSSYNEQFF,TGCGCCAGCAGCTTTAGCGGTTCATCCTACAATGAGCAGTTCTTC
NA,TRBD1,TRBV28,TRBJ2-2,CASSWDRVYTGELFF,TGTGCCAGCAGTTGGGACAGGGTGTACACCGGGGAGCTGTTTTTT
NA,NA,TRBV29-1,TRBJ1-3,CSVVGRGNSGNTIYF,TGCAGCGTTGTGGGTAGAGGGAACTCTGGAAACACCATATATTTT
NA,NA,TRBV27,TRBJ2-2,CASSLAGVGELFF,TGTGCCAGCAGTTTAGCAGGTGTCGGGGAGCTGTTTTTT
NA,TRBD2,TRBV27,TRBJ2-1,CASMGRGTSNRRDYNEQFF,TGTGCCAGCATGGGGAGGGGGACTAGCAACCGAAGGGACTACAATGAGCAGTTCTTC
few,TRBD2,TRBV29-1,TRBJ2-1,CSVEGLAGENEQFF,TGCAGCGTTGAGGGGCTAGCGGGAGAGAATGAGCAGTTCTTC
NA,TRBD1,TRBV7-9,TRBJ2-7,CASSSTGGSTYEQYF,TGTGCCAGCAGCTCTACAGGGGGGAGCACCTACGAGCAGTACTTC
NA,TRBD1,TRBV7-9,TRBJ1-5,CASSPGQDQPQHF,TGTGCCAGCAGCCCAGGACAGGATCAGCCCCAGCATTTT
NA,NA,TRBV6-1,TRBJ2-5,CASSEPIPYQETQYF,TGTGCCAGCAGTGAACCCATCCCCTATCAAGAGACCCAGTACTTC
NA,TRBD2,TRBV25-1,TRBJ2-1,CASSEERGGLYYNEQFF,TGTGCCAGCAGTGAGGAGCGGGGGGGCCTCTACTACAATGAGCAGTTCTTC
NA,TRBD2,TRBV27,TRBJ2-1,CASSLWGLADNEQFF,TGTGCCAGCAGTTTATGGGGACTAGCTGACAATGAGCAGTTCTTC